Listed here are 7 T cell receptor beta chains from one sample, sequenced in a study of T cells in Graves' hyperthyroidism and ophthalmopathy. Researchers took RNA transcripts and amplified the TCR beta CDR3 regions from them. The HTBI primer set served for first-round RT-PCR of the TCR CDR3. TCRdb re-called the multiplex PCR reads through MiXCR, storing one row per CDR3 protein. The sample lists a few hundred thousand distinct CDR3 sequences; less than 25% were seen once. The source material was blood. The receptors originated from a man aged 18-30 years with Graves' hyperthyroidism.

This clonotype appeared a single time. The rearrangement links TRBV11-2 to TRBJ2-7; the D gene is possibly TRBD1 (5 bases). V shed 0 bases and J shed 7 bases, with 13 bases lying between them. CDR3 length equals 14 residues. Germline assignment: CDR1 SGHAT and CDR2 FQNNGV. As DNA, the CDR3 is TGTGCCAGCAGCTTAGATAAGGGGCCGTGGGAGCAGTACTTC. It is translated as CASSLDKGPWEQYF.

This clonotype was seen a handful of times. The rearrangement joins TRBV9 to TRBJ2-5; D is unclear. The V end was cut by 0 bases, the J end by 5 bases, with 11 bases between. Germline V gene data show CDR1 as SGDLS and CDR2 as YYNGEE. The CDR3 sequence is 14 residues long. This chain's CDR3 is CASSVDPIPETQYF. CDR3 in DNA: TGTGCCAGCAGCGTAGATCCGATACCGGAGACCCAGTACTTC.

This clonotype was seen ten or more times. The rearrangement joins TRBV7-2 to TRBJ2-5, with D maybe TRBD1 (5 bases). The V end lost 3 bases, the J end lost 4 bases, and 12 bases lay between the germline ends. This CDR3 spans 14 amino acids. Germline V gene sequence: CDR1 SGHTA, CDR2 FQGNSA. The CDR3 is CASSFRQGRETQYF. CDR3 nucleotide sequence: TGTGCCAGCAGCTTCCGGCAGGGTCGAGAGACCCAGTACTTC.

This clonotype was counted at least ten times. This chain's CDR3 is CASRPTGRYNSPLHF. As DNA, the CDR3 is TGTGCCAGCAGACCCACGGGACGTTATAATTCACCCCTCCACTTT. The gene calls are TRBV12-3 or TRBV12-4 and TRBJ1-6; D might be TRBD1 (5 bases). V was shortened by 6 bases and J by 4 bases, with 13 bases between the two germline ends. This CDR3 is 15 amino acids long.

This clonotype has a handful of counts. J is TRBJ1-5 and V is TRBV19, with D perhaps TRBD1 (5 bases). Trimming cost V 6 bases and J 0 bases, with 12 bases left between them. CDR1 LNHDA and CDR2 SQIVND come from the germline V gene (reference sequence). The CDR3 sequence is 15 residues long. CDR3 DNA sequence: TGTGCCAGTAGGGCAGGGAAGCTTAGCAATCAGCCCCAGCATTTT. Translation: CASRAGKLSNQPQHF.

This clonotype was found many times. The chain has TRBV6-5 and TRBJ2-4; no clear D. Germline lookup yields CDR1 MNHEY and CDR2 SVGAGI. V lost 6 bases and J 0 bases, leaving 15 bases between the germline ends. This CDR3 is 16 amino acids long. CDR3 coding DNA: TGTGCCAGCAGCTATAGGGTCGTAACAGCCAAAAACATTCAGTACTTC. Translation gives CASSYRVVTAKNIQYF.

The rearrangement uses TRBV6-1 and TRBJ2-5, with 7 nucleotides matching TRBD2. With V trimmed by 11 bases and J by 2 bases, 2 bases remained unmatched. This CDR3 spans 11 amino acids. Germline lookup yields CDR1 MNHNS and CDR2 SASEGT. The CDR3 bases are TGTGCCGACGGGGGGCAAGAGACCCAGTACTTC. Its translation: CADGGQETQYF.